The subject of this entry is one T cell receptor (beta chain). Antigen specificity is unknown. Sequence at one end of the junction differs from germline and may be a read error. The TCR beta cDNA libraries carried unique molecular identifiers. TCRdb recomputed calls from the PCR reads with MiXCR, one row per CDR3 protein. The repertoire holds about 770,000 distinct CDR3 sequences, with around 45% as singletons. This record comes from a study of post-analysis software for immune sequencing data. Study-wide findings and caveats: Included in a set of a handful of TRBV segments more frequent in patients than controls were TRBV5-6, TRBV5-1 and TRBV20-1.

The germline gives CDR1 SEHNR, CDR2 FQNEAQ (reference sequence). This CDR3 is 14 amino acids long. The V gene is TRBV7-9, the J gene TRBJ2-5, with 9 bases identical to TRBD2. Sequenced: blood. The TCR sequence derives from a girl aged 5-17 years with multiple sclerosis. CDR3 nucleotide sequence: TGTGCCAATGAGCGGGGGGAAGGAGGAGAGACCCAGTATTTC. This encodes CANERGEGGETQYF. The complete variable domain, with remaining parts taken from reference TRBV7-9 and TRBJ2-5, reads DTGVSQNPRHKITKRGQNVTFRCDPISEHNRLYWYRQTLGQGPEFLTYFQNEAQLEKSRLLSDRFSAERPKGSFSTLEIQRTEQGDSAMYLCANERGEGGETQYFGPGTRLLVL.